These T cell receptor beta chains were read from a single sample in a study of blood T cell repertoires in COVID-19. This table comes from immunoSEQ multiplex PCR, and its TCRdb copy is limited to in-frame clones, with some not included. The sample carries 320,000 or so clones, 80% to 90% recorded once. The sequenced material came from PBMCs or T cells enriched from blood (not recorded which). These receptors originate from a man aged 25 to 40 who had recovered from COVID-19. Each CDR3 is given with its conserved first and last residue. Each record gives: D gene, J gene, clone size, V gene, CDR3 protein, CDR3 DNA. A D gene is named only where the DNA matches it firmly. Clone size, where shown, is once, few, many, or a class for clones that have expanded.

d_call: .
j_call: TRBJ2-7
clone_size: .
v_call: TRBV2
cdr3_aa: CASSGYSGSYEQYF
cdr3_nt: TGTGCCAGCAGTGGGTATAGCGGCTCCTACGAGCAGTACTTC

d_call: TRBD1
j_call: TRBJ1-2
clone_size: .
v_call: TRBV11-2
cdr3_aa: CASSLDRGNGYTF
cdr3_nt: TGTGCCAGCAGCTTGGACAGGGGTAATGGCTACACCTTC

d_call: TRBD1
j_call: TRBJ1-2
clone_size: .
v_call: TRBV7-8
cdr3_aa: CASSSRDSDNYGYTF
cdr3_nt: TGTGCCAGCAGCAGCCGGGACAGTGATAACTATGGCTACACCTTC

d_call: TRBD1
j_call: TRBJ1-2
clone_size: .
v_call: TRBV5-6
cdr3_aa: CASGRDRGGYGYTF
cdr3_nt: TGTGCCAGCGGACGGGACAGGGGAGGCTATGGCTACACCTTC

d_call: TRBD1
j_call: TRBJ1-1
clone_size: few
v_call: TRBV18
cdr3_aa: CASSPRVGTVPSAFF
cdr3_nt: TGTGCCAGCTCACCACGGGTCGGGACAGTACCTTCGGCTTTCTTT

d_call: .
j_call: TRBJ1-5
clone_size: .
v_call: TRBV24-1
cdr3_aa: CATSDSNRDSNQPQHF
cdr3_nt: TGTGCCACCAGTGATTCCAACAGAGATAGCAATCAGCCCCAGCATTTT

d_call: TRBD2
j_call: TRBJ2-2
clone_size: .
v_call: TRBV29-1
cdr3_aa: CSVVLVAGGNTGELFF
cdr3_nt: TGCAGCGTTGTACTAGTAGCGGGGGGAAACACCGGGGAGCTGTTTTTT

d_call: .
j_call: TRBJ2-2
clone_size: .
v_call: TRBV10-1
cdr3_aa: CASSESLGPVAGELFF
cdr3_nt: TGCGCCAGCAGTGAGTCTTTGGGGCCGGTCGCCGGGGAGCTGTTTTTT

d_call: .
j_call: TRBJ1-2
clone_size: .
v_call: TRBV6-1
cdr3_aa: CASSELGGRDGYTF
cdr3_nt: TGTGCCAGCAGTGAGCTGGGGGGACGGGATGGCTACACCTTC

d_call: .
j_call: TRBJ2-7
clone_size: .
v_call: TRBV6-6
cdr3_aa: CASSYPEPREQYF
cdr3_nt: TGTGCCAGCAGTTACCCCGAACCGCGCGAGCAGTACTTC

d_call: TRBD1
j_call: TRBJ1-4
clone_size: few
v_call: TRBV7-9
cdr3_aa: CASSWTGATNEKLFF
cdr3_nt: TGTGCCAGCAGCTGGACAGGGGCAACTAATGAAAAACTGTTTTTT

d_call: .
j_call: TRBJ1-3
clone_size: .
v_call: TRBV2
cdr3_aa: CASSSDPTDSGNTIYF
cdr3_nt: TGTGCCAGCAGTTCTGACCCGACAGACTCTGGAAACACCATATATTTT

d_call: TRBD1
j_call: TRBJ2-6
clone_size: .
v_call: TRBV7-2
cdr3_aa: CASSLAPGQGVGANVLTF
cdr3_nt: TGTGCCAGCAGCTTAGCGCCGGGACAGGGAGTTGGGGCCAACGTCCTGACTTTC

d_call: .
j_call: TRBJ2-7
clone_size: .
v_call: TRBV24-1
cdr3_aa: CATSDLSGGEQYF
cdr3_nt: TGTGCCACCAGTGATTTGAGTGGCGGGGAGCAGTACTTC

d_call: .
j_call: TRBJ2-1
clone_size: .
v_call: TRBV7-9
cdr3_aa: CASSPAGGTGIGGMFF
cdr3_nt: TGTGCCAGCAGCCCAGCGGGAGGGACAGGGATAGGTGGTATGTTCTTC

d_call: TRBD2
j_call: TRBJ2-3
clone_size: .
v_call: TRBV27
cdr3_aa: CASSLREDSTDTQYF
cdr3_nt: TGTGCCAGCAGTTTACGGGAGGATAGCACAGATACGCAGTATTTT

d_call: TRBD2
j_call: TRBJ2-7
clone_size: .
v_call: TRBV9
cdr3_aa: CASSAGTRFYEQYF
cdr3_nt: TGTGCCAGCAGCGCCGGGACTAGATTCTACGAGCAGTACTTC

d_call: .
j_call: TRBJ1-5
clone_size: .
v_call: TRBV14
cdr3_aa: CASSQAQGQPQHF
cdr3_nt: TGTGCCAGCAGCCAGGCTCAGGGCCAGCCCCAGCATTTT

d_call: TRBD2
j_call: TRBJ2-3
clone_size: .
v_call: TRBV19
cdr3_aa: CASSFRGAGGTDTQYF
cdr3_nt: TGTGCCAGTAGTTTCCGCGGAGCGGGGGGCACAGATACGCAGTATTTT

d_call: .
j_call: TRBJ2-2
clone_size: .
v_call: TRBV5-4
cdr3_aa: CASSPDITGELFF
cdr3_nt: TGTGCCAGCAGCCCGGACATCACCGGGGAGCTGTTTTTT